These 28 T cell receptor beta chains share one sample of origin, sequenced in a study of cytomegalovirus exposure and HLA in healthy donors (dated by TCRdb to 2015 to 2018). To prepare the library, the immunoSEQ multiplex PCR assay was applied. A mixture of 60 forward primers for TCR Vbeta segments and 13 reverse primers for TCR Jbeta segments was used in the multiplex PCR. What TCRdb holds here is the immuneACCESS table cut down to in-frame rearrangements. Part of the clones is not present; checked against another copy, under half of the missing clones reflect an unresolved V gene, and the others are unexplained. The sample yields roughly 140,000 clones; about four fifths were counted once. Together, the top ten hold approximately 5.6% of the sample. The source material was PBMCs. The receptor source for this set is a woman in her thirties or forties in good health and CMV-seropositive.

The V and J genes are TRBV15 and TRBJ2-2, with TRBD2 matching over 13 bases. J was trimmed by 6 bases and V by 1 base; bases with no gene match: 2. The CDR3 loop spans 16 amino acids. The germline CDR1 and CDR2 sequences are LNHNV and YYDKDF (reference sequence). The CDR3 loop reads CATSRGTSGSAGELFF. The CDR3 coding sequence is TGTGCCACCAGCAGAGGGACTAGCGGGAGTGCCGGGGAGCTGTTTTTT. The full variable domain, its missing parts supplied by reference TRBV15 and TRBJ2-2, is DAMVIQNPRYQVTQFGKPVTLSCSQTLNHNVMYWYQQKSSQAPKLLFHYYDKDFNNEADTPDNFQSRRPNTSFCFLDIRSPGLGDTAMYLCATSRGTSGSAGELFFGEGSRLTVL.

The rearrangement links TRBV5-6 to TRBJ1-2; D is undetermined. The germline V and J ends were trimmed by 2 bases and 3 bases, with 5 bases remaining between them. Germline lookup yields CDR1 SGHDT and CDR2 YYEEEE. The CDR3 runs to 12 residues. The CDR3 spells CASSFQDYGYTF. CDR3 DNA sequence: TGTGCCAGCAGCTTTCAGGACTATGGCTACACCTTC.

The chain recombines TRBV6-5 with TRBJ2-7; 7 bases agree with TRBD2. This CDR3 comprises 16 residues. Germline values: CDR1 MNHEY, CDR2 SVGAGI. V lost 0 bases and J lost 1; bases outside the gene matches: 6. CDR3 coding DNA: TGTGCCAGCAGTTACTCGAGGGTAGCGGGTTCCTACGAGCAGTACTTC. This codes for CASSYSRVAGSYEQYF.

This chain links TRBV18 with TRBJ2-5, with 7 bases fitting TRBD2. The CDR3 consists of 16 residues. Germline trimming cut 3 bases from V and 2 bases from J; bases unmatched to any gene: 9. Germline V gene sequence: CDR1 KGHSH, CDR2 LQKENI. The DNA for the CDR3 is TGTGCCAGCTCACCGTCCGGGAGGAGGGGTCAAGAGACCCAGTACTTC. Translation: CASSPSGRRGQETQYF.

This rearrangement joins TRBV5-4 to TRBJ1-4; D possibly corresponds to TRBD1 (6 bases). Per the germline V gene, CDR1 is SGHNT and CDR2 is YYREEE (reference sequence). V lost 4 bases and J 5 bases, leaving 12 bases between the germline ends. The CDR3 spans 14 residues. Here the CDR3 reads CASSQPGENEKLFF. CDR3 DNA: TGTGCCAGCAGCCAACCAGGGGAAAATGAAAAACTGTTTTTT.

This sequence joins TRBV18 and TRBJ1-2; 11 bases match TRBD1. The CDR3 totals 16 residues. Trimming at V came to 0 bases and at J to 5 bases, leaving 5 bases not matched to a gene. Per germline, CDR1 KGHSH and CDR2 LQKENI. CDR3 coding DNA: TGTGCCAGCTCACCACCATCCTGGGACAGGGGGTATGGCTACACCTTC. It encodes CASSPPSWDRGYGYTF.

This clone was observed a handful of times. The J gene is TRBJ1-1, the V gene TRBV7-9, with TRBD1 as a possible D gene (6 bases). The germline V and J ends were trimmed by 6 bases and 8 bases, with 10 bases remaining between them. CDR1 and CDR2 from the germline V gene are SEHNR and FQNEAQ (reference sequence). CDR3 length: 11 amino acids. Here the CDR3 DNA reads TGTGCCAGCAGGGGACACCTAGAAGCTTTCTTT. It specifies CASRGHLEAFF.

This clone has more than one count but fewer than ten. The V and J genes are TRBV30 and TRBJ1-5; D may be TRBD1 (6 bases). V lost 1 base, J lost 5 bases, and 12 bases lay in between. The germline gives CDR1 GTSNPN, CDR2 SVGIG (reference sequence). This CDR3 spans 14 amino acids. This CDR3 is CAWSEKTGDQPQHF. The CDR3 DNA follows: TGTGCCTGGAGTGAAAAGACAGGCGATCAGCCCCAGCATTTT.

This CDR3 is CASSQDPGQGNEKLFF. CDR3 bases: TGTGCCAGCAGCCAAGATCCAGGACAGGGGAATGAAAAACTGTTTTTT. V usage is TRBV4-2 and J usage is TRBJ1-4; 9 bases align to TRBD1. V was clipped by 0 bases and J by 5 bases; unmatched bases: 4. Germline values: CDR1 LGHNA, CDR2 YNFKEQ. The CDR3 spans 16 residues.

This clone was seen ten or more times. The chain recombines TRBV11-2 with TRBJ1-4; D perhaps matches TRBD1 (5 bases). The CDR3 spans 19 residues. Germline CDR1 and CDR2: SGHAT and FQNNGV. V lost 1 base and J 8 bases, leaving 26 bases between the germline ends. CDR3 DNA sequence: TGTGCCAGCAGCTTAGGCACCCCTGGTGCAGGAAGGGGCCGGGAAAAACTGTTTTTT. Translated: CASSLGTPGAGRGREKLFF.

The chain links TRBV30 to TRBJ2-5, with 14 nucleotides matching TRBD2. The germline V gene encodes CDR1 GTSNPN and CDR2 SVGIG (reference sequence). This CDR3 contains 17 residues. V gave up 5 bases and J gave up 9 bases; unmatched junction bases: 17. CDR3 DNA: TGTGCCTGGGCAGCGTTTGAGACTAGCGGGAGGGCCAAGGCCCAGTACTTC. It encodes CAWAAFETSGRAKAQYF.

The chain combines TRBV7-9 with TRBJ2-1; 8 bases are a match to TRBD1. The junction had 8 bases not matched to a gene; V was cut back by 6 bases and J by 4 bases. This CDR3 contains 15 residues. Per germline, CDR1 SEHNR and CDR2 FQNEAQ (reference sequence). CDR3 loop: CASRAGTGPYNEQFF. CDR3 nucleotide sequence: TGTGCCAGCAGAGCAGGGACAGGACCGTACAATGAGCAGTTCTTC.

The chain joins TRBV12-5 to TRBJ2-7, with 8 bases matching TRBD2. The CDR3 length is 13 residues. V lost 8 bases, J lost 4 bases, and 7 bases stayed unmatched. The V gene's germline CDR1 is LGHNT and CDR2 FRNRAP. Here the CDR3 reads CASRVTSGYEQYF. The DNA for the CDR3 is TGTGCTAGTAGGGTCACTAGCGGTTACGAGCAGTACTTC.

This clone was seen only once. The gene calls are TRBV9 and TRBJ2-2; 7 nucleotides agree with TRBD1. V gave up 4 bases and J gave up 3 bases; unmatched junction bases: 9. The CDR3 has 16 amino acids. Germline CDR1 is SGDLS and CDR2 is YYNGEE. The CDR3 region is CASSPPRQGYTGELFF. CDR3 DNA sequence: TGTGCCAGCAGCCCTCCTCGACAGGGATACACCGGGGAGCTGTTTTTT.

The chain joins TRBV10-2 to TRBJ1-1, with unresolved D. Trimming pared 4 bases from V and 4 bases from J, leaving 10 bases between. Germline V gene lookup returns CDR1 WSHSY and CDR2 SAAADI. CDR3 size: 13 residues. The CDR3 region has the DNA TGCGCCAGCAGTGTGTCGAGGCTCACTGAAGCTTTCTTT. Residues: CASSVSRLTEAFF.

Points on this clone: Other DNA sequences in the sample encode the same CDR3. This chain connects TRBV11-3 to TRBJ2-6; possible D gene TRBD2, 6 bases. This CDR3 region has 15 residues. Trimming took 2 bases from V and 2 from J, leaving 7 bases between them. From germline, CDR1 is SGHNT and CDR2 YENEEA. CDR3 sequence: CASSLTGAGANVLTF. The CDR3 DNA sequence: TGTGCCAGCAGCTTAACGGGGGCTGGGGCCAACGTCCTGACTTTC. Variable domain in full (rest from reference TRBV11-3 and TRBJ2-6): EAGVVQSPRYKIIEKKQPVAFWCNPISGHNTLYWYLQNLGQGPELLIRYENEEAVDDSQLPKDRFSAERLKGVDSTLKIQPAELGDSAVYLCASSLTGAGANVLTFGAGSRLTVL.

The chain combines TRBV4-1 with TRBJ2-1; a weak D match, TRBD1 (5 bases). Deletions cut 0 bases from V and 6 bases from J, with 18 bases between. From germline, CDR1 is MGHRA and CDR2 YSYEKL. This CDR3 has 17 residues. CDR3 nucleotide sequence: TGCGCCAGCAGCCAAGATCAAGAAGGGGCATGGCGCAATGAGCAGTTCTTC. Protein: CASSQDQEGAWRNEQFF.

This clone has a single count. The chain links TRBV28 to TRBJ1-5, with D perhaps TRBD1 (6 bases). CDR3 length: 22 residues. Germline V gene sequence: CDR1 MDHEN, CDR2 SYDVKM. Trimming shortened V by 5 bases and J by 2 bases, and 34 bases separated the two germline ends. The CDR3 DNA reads TGTGCCAGCAGTCCCTGGCGCGAAGGAACGAACTCCCACGAGGGGGGCAATCAGCCCCAGCATTTT. Protein: CASSPWREGTNSHEGGNQPQHF.

A few counts support this clone. The chain has TRBV2 and TRBJ1-2; D is perhaps TRBD1 (5 bases). Germline V CDR1 and CDR2: SNHLY, FYNNEI. V lost 1 base to trimming and J lost 7 bases, with 13 bases between them. CDR3 length equals 14 residues. The CDR3 loop is CASSEVSTVVGYTF. CDR3 nucleotides: TGTGCCAGCAGTGAAGTATCGACAGTCGTTGGCTACACCTTC.

The chain joins TRBV29-1 to TRBJ1-4; D may be TRBD1 (6 bases). Germline CDR1 is SQVTM and CDR2 is ANQGSEA. This CDR3 is 12 amino acids long. The V gene lost 4 bases and the J gene lost 7 bases, with 10 bases spanning the gap. CDR3 residues: CSVGDTTEKLFF. The CDR3 coding sequence is TGCAGCGTTGGGGACACCACTGAAAAACTGTTTTTT.

The chain joins TRBV6-1 to TRBJ1-5, with 7 bases lining up with TRBD1. Germline loops: CDR1 MNHNS, CDR2 SASEGT. The ends lost 0 bases at V and 5 bases at J; junction bases unmatched: 10. The length of the CDR3 is 17 residues. Written as DNA, the CDR3 is TGTGCCAGCAGTGAAGCGCTTCAGGACAGGCCTTATCAGCCCCAGCATTTT. Translation gives CASSEALQDRPYQPQHF.

The chain employs TRBV5-6 and TRBJ2-3; TRBD2 matches 15 bases. The length of the CDR3 is 17 residues. Germline trimming cut 4 bases from V and 0 bases from J; bases unmatched to any gene: 3. The germline gives CDR1 SGHDT, CDR2 YYEEEE. The CDR3: CASSAGLAGGSTDTQYF. The CDR3 region has the DNA TGTGCCAGCAGCGCGGGACTAGCGGGAGGAAGCACAGATACGCAGTATTTT. The full variable domain, with the rest looked up from reference TRBV5-6 and TRBJ2-3, is DAGVTQSPTHLIKTRGQQVTLRCSPKSGHDTVSWYQQALGQGPQFIFQYYEEEERQRGNFPDRFSGHQFPNYSSELNVNALLLGDSALYLCASSAGLAGGSTDTQYFGPGTRLTVL.

This CDR3 is CASGRGLGTDTQYF. CDR3 sequence (DNA): TGTGCCAGCGGGAGAGGGCTCGGGACAGATACGCAGTATTTT. The chain uses TRBV7-9 and TRBJ2-3; possibly TRBD2 for D (5 bases). This CDR3 spans 14 amino acids. The V end was cut by 8 bases, the J end by 3 bases, with 15 bases between. Germline lookup yields CDR1 SEHNR and CDR2 FQNEAQ (reference sequence).

This sequence joins TRBV29-1 and TRBJ2-7; D unclear. Trimming removed 7 bases at V and 0 bases at J, with 16 bases between. This CDR3 is built from 14 residues. Germline V gene sequence: CDR1 SQVTM, CDR2 ANQGSEA. The CDR3 DNA follows: TGCAGCGGCAAGTTGACGGAGAGCTCCTACGAGCAGTACTTC. It is translated as CSGKLTESSYEQYF.

The chain combines TRBV6-6 with TRBJ2-3; D is ambiguous. CDR3 size: 14 residues. V was cut by 6 bases and J by 3 bases, with 13 bases left in between. CDR1 and CDR2 from the germline V gene are MNHNY and SVGAGI (reference sequence). CDR3 amino acids: CASRPHEHTDTQYF. Written as DNA, the CDR3 is TGTGCCAGCAGACCCCATGAGCATACAGATACGCAGTATTTT.

CDR3 in amino acids: CASSVGGAMNTEAFF. DNA of the CDR3: TGTGCCAGCAGCGTAGGGGGAGCCATGAACACTGAAGCTTTCTTT. The chain is built from TRBV9 and TRBJ1-1; D uncertain. The germline CDR1 and CDR2 sequences are SGDLS and YYNGEE. This CDR3 is 15 amino acids long. Trimming cost V 0 bases and J 0 bases, with 9 bases left between them.

The genes are TRBV28 and TRBJ1-3; 9 bases are a match to TRBD1. J lost 3 bases, V lost 6 bases, and 6 bases had no gene match. The germline CDR1 and CDR2 sequences are MDHEN and SYDVKM. The CDR3 runs to 15 residues. The CDR3 region has the DNA TGTGCCAGCAGGCTACAGGGGGCGGGTGGAAACACCATATATTTT. Protein sequence: CASRLQGAGGNTIYF.

The chain links TRBV4-1 to TRBJ2-2; 8 bases are a match to TRBD1. CDR1 and CDR2 from the germline V gene are MGHRA and YSYEKL. With V trimmed by 0 bases and J by 0 bases, 6 bases remained unmatched. The CDR3 length is 18 residues. CDR3 region: CASSQDFRDRPNTGELFF. The CDR3 nucleotides read TGCGCCAGCAGCCAAGATTTCAGGGACAGGCCGAACACCGGGGAGCTGTTTTTT.